This T cell receptor beta chain stems from a study of graft-versus-host responses after intestinal transplantation. Study summary: Each patient got anti-thymocyte globulin induction, then tacrolimus and steroids for approximately 3 years.

The germline CDR1 and CDR2 sequences are ENHRY and SYGVKD. The CDR3 has 11 residues. The V end lost 0 bases, the J end lost 10 bases, and 4 bases lay between the germline ends. The repertoire was sequenced with immunoSEQ multiplex PCR; TCRdb's copy has only in-frame clones and lacks some. The repertoire holds 98,000 or so clones, about 83% seen once, with 1.4% in the top ten. The source is a human patient who received an intestinal transplant, so some T cells may come from the graft donor. The sample in question was PBMCs, obtained 255 days after intestinal transplant. J is TRBJ2-1 and V is TRBV10-3; D is uncertain. The CDR3 nucleotides read TGTGCCATCAGTGAGTCTCGAGAGCAGTTCTTC. Amino acid sequence: CAISESREQFF.